These 26 T cell receptor beta chains originate from one sample sequenced in a study of graft-versus-host responses after intestinal transplantation. The repertoire was sequenced with immunoSEQ multiplex PCR; TCRdb's copy has only in-frame clones and lacks some. Here the sample spans more than 85,000 clones, 92% being singletons. Which antigens these TCRs recognize remains unknown. The source material was unstimulated CD8+ T cells sorted from spleen or lymph node cells, sampled before transplant. The receptors derive from a human donor who was the organ donor for an intestinal transplant.

V gene TRBV19 combines with J gene TRBJ2-7; D is possibly TRBD2 (6 bases). This CDR3 has 13 residues. Germline V lookup: CDR1 LNHDA, CDR2 SQIVND (reference sequence). The V and J ends lost 6 bases and 3 bases respectively, with 12 bases between them. This CDR3 reads CASSLAAYYEQYF. CDR3 nucleotide sequence: TGTGCCAGTAGCTTAGCGGCCTACTACGAGCAGTACTTC.

The rearrangement joins TRBV13 to TRBJ2-7, with 7 bases identical to TRBD1. The germline V gene encodes CDR1 PRHDT and CDR2 FYEKMQ (reference sequence). The CDR3 sequence is 15 residues long. V shed 4 bases, J shed 2 bases, and the junction held 8 bases outside the gene matches. CDR3 sequence reads: CASSWLTGVPYEQYF. The CDR3 DNA reads as TGTGCCAGCAGCTGGCTCACAGGGGTCCCCTACGAGCAGTACTTC.

The V call is TRBV30, the J call TRBJ2-1; D call uncertain. The V gene's germline CDR1 is GTSNPN and CDR2 SVGIG (reference sequence). The length of the CDR3 is 12 residues. The V end lost 0 bases, the J end lost 10 bases, and 10 bases lay between the germline ends. The CDR3 here is CAWSVISQEQFF. The CDR3 nucleotides are TGTGCCTGGAGTGTTATCTCACAGGAGCAGTTCTTC. Using reference TRBV30 and TRBJ2-1 for the parts outside the CDR3, the full variable domain is SQTIHQWPATLVQPVGSPLSLECTVEGTSNPNLYWYRQAAGRGLQLLFYSVGIGQISSEVPQNLSASRPQDRQFILSSKKLLLSDSGFYLCAWSVISQEQFFGPGTRLTVL.

This rearrangement joins TRBV14 to TRBJ1-1; 7 bases line up with TRBD1. Per the germline V gene, CDR1 is SGHDN and CDR2 is FVKESK. The CDR3 totals 14 residues. Trimming at V came to 4 bases and at J to 7 bases, leaving 9 bases not matched to a gene. In DNA form, the CDR3 reads TGTGCCAGCAGCCCCCGGGACAGCCGATTTGAAGCTTTCTTT. Its translation is CASSPRDSRFEAFF.

J is TRBJ1-1 and V is TRBV11-2, with D perhaps TRBD1 (5 bases). The CDR3 is 18 amino acids. Trimming removed 0 bases from V and 6 bases from J, with 23 bases in between. Germline V gene sequence: CDR1 SGHAT, CDR2 FQNNGV. The CDR3 sequence is CASSLDQWGLLNKSEAFF. In nucleotides, the CDR3 is TGTGCCAGCAGCTTAGATCAATGGGGCCTCTTAAACAAGTCTGAAGCTTTCTTT.

The chain employs TRBV7-3 and TRBJ2-3; TRBD2 agrees at 8 bases. The CDR3 runs 15 residues. Germline V gene sequence: CDR1 SGHTA, CDR2 FQGTGA. Trimming cost V 2 bases and J 2 bases; bases outside gene matches: 3. The chain's CDR3 is CASSLLAGYTDTQYF. DNA for the CDR3: TGTGCCAGCAGCTTACTAGCGGGCTACACAGATACGCAGTATTTT. The complete variable domain, with remaining parts taken from reference TRBV7-3 and TRBJ2-3, reads GAGVSQTPSNKVTEKGKYVELRCDPISGHTALYWYRQSLGQGPEFLIYFQGTGAADDSGLPNDRFFAVRPEGSVSTLKIQRTERGDSAVYLCASSLLAGYTDTQYFGPGTRLTVL.

The chain couples TRBV7-8 to TRBJ2-1, with TRBD1 matching over 7 bases. The junction had 21 bases not matched to a gene; V was cut back by 2 bases and J by 8 bases. Per the germline V gene, CDR1 is SGHVS and CDR2 is FQNEAQ. This CDR3 comprises 19 residues. The CDR3 DNA reads TGTGCCAGCAGCTTAAGAAGCCCCGAACCCGGACAGGCCTCGGATGAGCAGTTCTTC. Its protein product is CASSLRSPEPGQASDEQFF.

This chain links TRBV5-1 with TRBJ2-7, with D possibly matching TRBD2 (7 bases). Between the trimmed V and J ends, which lost 0 bases and 1 base, there was a span of 11 bases. Germline CDR1 SGHRS, CDR2 YFSETQ. The CDR3 is 15 amino acids. CDR3 region: CASSLAGGASYEQYF. For the CDR3, the DNA is TGCGCCAGCAGCTTGGCGGGGGGCGCTTCCTACGAGCAGTACTTC.

A single count supports this clone. This chain links TRBV6-5 with TRBJ2-3; 10 bases line up with TRBD1. The V segment lost 8 bases and the J segment 6 bases; nucleotides outside the gene matches: 11. The CDR3 totals 15 residues. Germline V CDR1 and CDR2: MNHEY, SVGAGI. The CDR3 sequence: CASQPGQGLVDTQYF. Here the CDR3 DNA reads TGTGCCAGCCAACCGGGACAGGGGCTTGTGGATACGCAGTATTTT.

This chain uses TRBV9 with TRBJ2-7, with D possibly matching TRBD2 (6 bases). Trimming shortened V by 0 bases and J by 2 bases, and 12 bases separated the two germline ends. Germline lookup yields CDR1 SGDLS and CDR2 YYNGEE. The CDR3 runs 15 residues. The CDR3 spells CASSVVLAETYEQYF. The CDR3 DNA is TGTGCCAGCAGCGTAGTTTTAGCGGAGACCTACGAGCAGTACTTC. The full variable domain, rest sourced from reference TRBV9 and TRBJ2-7, is DSGVTQTPKHLITATGQRVTLRCSPRSGDLSVYWYQQSLDQGLQFLIQYYNGEERAKGNILERFSAQQFPDLHSELNLSSLELGDSALYFCASSVVLAETYEQYFGPGTRLTVT.

The genes are TRBV6-1 and TRBJ1-2; D not certain. V was clipped by 0 bases and J by 0 bases, with 8 bases between them. The CDR3 contains 15 residues. Germline V gene sequence: CDR1 MNHNS, CDR2 SASEGT. The CDR3 is CASSEAKLANYGYTF. The CDR3 nucleotides read TGTGCCAGCAGTGAAGCGAAGTTAGCTAACTATGGCTACACCTTC.

This clone is a singleton in its sample. The CDR3 reads CASRSGTDQPQHF. The CDR3 DNA reads as TGTGCCAGTAGGTCGGGTACCGATCAGCCCCAGCATTTT. The chain carries TRBV19 and TRBJ1-5; D remains unclear. This CDR3 spans 13 amino acids. Germline V gene sequence: CDR1 LNHDA, CDR2 SQIVND (reference sequence). V lost 6 bases and J 5 bases, leaving 11 bases between the germline ends.

This chain links TRBV4-1 with TRBJ2-5; a weak D match, TRBD1 (6 bases). The J call could be wrong; TRBJ2-7 is a better fit for the DNA end. The CDR3 has 15 amino acids. From germline, CDR1 is MGHRA and CDR2 YSYEKL. CDR3 sequence reads: CASSWSQGESYEQYF. Written as DNA, the CDR3 is TGCGCCAGCAGCTGGTCACAGGGCGAGAGCTACGAGCAGTACTTC.

The V gene is TRBV10-3, the J gene TRBJ2-7, with 7 bases matching TRBD2. The CDR3 is 15 amino acids. The ends lost 3 bases at V and 0 bases at J; junction bases unmatched: 5. The germline V gene has CDR1 ENHRY and CDR2 SYGVKD. CDR3: CAISDPERGSYEQYF. The CDR3 bases are TGTGCCATCAGTGACCCCGAGCGGGGCTCCTACGAGCAGTACTTC.

The J gene is TRBJ1-5, the V gene TRBV30, with D unresolved. Trimming took off 1 base at V and 9 bases at J, with 10 bases between the two ends. The length of the CDR3 is 12 residues. Germline CDR1 reads GTSNPN; CDR2 reads SVGIG (reference sequence). The CDR3 here is CAWSDHFLPQHF. The CDR3, as DNA: TGTGCCTGGAGTGATCACTTTCTGCCCCAGCATTTT.

The V gene is TRBV20-1, the J gene TRBJ1-2, with TRBD1 matching over 7 bases. Germline loops: CDR1 DFQATT, CDR2 SNEGSKA (reference sequence). The junction had 0 bases not matched to a gene; V was cut back by 5 bases and J by 6 bases. The CDR3 runs to 10 residues. The CDR3 DNA is TGCAGTGCTCAGGGGGATGGCTACACCTTC. It encodes CSAQGDGYTF.

The gene calls are TRBV2 and TRBJ2-3; the match to TRBD2 covers 7 bases. The germline gives CDR1 SNHLY, CDR2 FYNNEI. V dropped 2 bases and J dropped 1; count of bases not matched to a gene: 3. The CDR3 extends over 15 amino acids. The CDR3 loop is CASSELAGGTDTQYF. The CDR3 nucleotides read TGTGCCAGCAGTGAACTCGCGGGGGGCACAGATACGCAGTATTTT.

The CDR3 sequence: CASSLFPRTRHYEQYF. In nucleotides, the CDR3 is TGTGCCAGCAGCTTATTCCCACGCACTCGCCACTACGAGCAGTACTTC. V is TRBV7-9 and J is TRBJ2-7; D not certain. V dropped 2 bases and J dropped 3 bases, with 17 bases sitting between them. The CDR3 contains 16 residues. Looked up from germline, CDR1 is SEHNR and CDR2 is FQNEAQ (reference sequence).

V is TRBV5-6 and J is TRBJ2-3, with TRBD2 matching over 11 bases. CDR1 and CDR2 (germline): SGHDT, YYEEEE. The CDR3 covers 18 residues. Trimming removed 0 bases from V and 0 bases from J; junction bases left unmatched: 6. The CDR3 DNA reads as TGTGCCAGCAGCTTGGTACTAGCGGGGGCCGCTAGCACAGATACGCAGTATTTT. Encoded protein: CASSLVLAGAASTDTQYF.

The rearrangement links TRBV7-8 to TRBJ2-1; 7 bases agree with TRBD1. CDR3 length equals 14 residues. Germline CDR1 and CDR2: SGHVS and FQNEAQ. The junction had 5 bases not matched to a gene; V was cut back by 4 bases and J by 5 bases. CDR3 in DNA: TGTGCCAGCAGCTCCTCGACAGGGCACAATGAGCAGTTCTTC. Protein: CASSSSTGHNEQFF.

This chain uses TRBV2 with TRBJ2-7, with 7 bases that match TRBD2. Germline V CDR1 and CDR2: SNHLY, FYNNEI. The CDR3 is 13 amino acids. The junction had 4 bases not matched to a gene; V was cut back by 6 bases and J by 2 bases. The CDR3 protein is CASRDGLAYEQYF. The DNA of the CDR3 is TGTGCCAGCAGAGATGGACTAGCCTACGAGCAGTACTTC.

V usage is TRBV6-1 and J usage is TRBJ2-7; 9 positions match TRBD2. Germline CDR1 reads MNHNS; CDR2 reads SASEGT. Trimming at V came to 3 bases and at J to 3 bases, leaving 9 bases not matched to a gene. This CDR3 spans 16 amino acids. Written as DNA, the CDR3 is TGTGCCAGCAGTGACCTCACTAGCGGGTTAAACTACGAGCAGTACTTC. This sequence encodes CASSDLTSGLNYEQYF.

The gene calls are TRBV7-3 and TRBJ2-3; a weak D match, TRBD1 (5 bases). The CDR3 covers 14 residues. Deletions cut 4 bases from V and 4 bases from J, with 12 bases between. In germline, CDR1 is SGHTA, CDR2 FQGTGA. In DNA form, the CDR3 reads TGTGCCAGCAGCTATCAGGGTTTCCCAGATACGCAGTATTTT. Its translation: CASSYQGFPDTQYF. The full variable domain, in which reference TRBV7-3 and TRBJ2-3 provide the parts outside the CDR3, is GAGVSQTPSNKVTEKGKYVELRCDPISGHTALYWYRQSLGQGPEFLIYFQGTGAADDSGLPNDRFFAVRPEGSVSTLKIQRTERGDSAVYLCASSYQGFPDTQYFGPGTRLTVL.

This clone was detected a few times. The chain combines TRBV7-9 with TRBJ2-7; TRBD1 matches 9 bases. V gave up 1 base and J gave up 3 bases; unmatched junction bases: 4. Looked up from germline, CDR1 is SEHNR and CDR2 is FQNEAQ (reference sequence). The length of the CDR3 is 15 residues. The CDR3 protein is CASSLGGQGYYEQYF. CDR3 nucleotide sequence: TGTGCCAGCAGCTTAGGGGGACAGGGCTACTACGAGCAGTACTTC.

The chain is built from TRBV9 and TRBJ2-7; D uncertain. Per the germline V gene, CDR1 is SGDLS and CDR2 is YYNGEE. V gave up 0 bases and J gave up 0 bases, with 10 bases separating them. This CDR3 is built from 15 residues. CDR3 sequence (DNA): TGTGCCAGCAGCGTAGGTGATAGTGGCTCCTACGAGCAGTACTTC. Protein sequence: CASSVGDSGSYEQYF.

This chain's CDR3 is CASSDREQGNEQFF. CDR3 nucleotide sequence: TGCGCCAGCAGTGACCGCGAACAGGGCAATGAGCAGTTCTTC. The chain links TRBV10-2 to TRBJ2-1; maybe TRBD1 (6 bases). CDR3 length: 14 amino acids. V was shortened by 3 bases and J by 6 bases, with 12 bases between the two germline ends. Germline assignment: CDR1 WSHSY and CDR2 SAAADI.